The clone carrying this T cell receptor (beta chain) has ten or more counts. The antigen remains undetermined. The sample originates from a study of post-analysis software for immune sequencing data. Trimming removed 4 bases at V and 2 bases at J, with 11 bases between. Looked up from germline, CDR1 is KGHDR and CDR2 is SFDVKD. This CDR3 spans 15 amino acids. Unique molecular identifiers tagged the TCR beta cDNA libraries. T cells, about 0.9 to 10 million of them, yielded 500,000 or so cDNA molecules. TCRdb independently ran MiXCR on the PCR reads; one entry per CDR3 protein. In the table there are about 260,000 distinct CDR3 sequences, approximately 34% of which are singletons. Study observations and caveats: The authors found that F measure strongly co-clustered same-batch samples. About 5 TRBV segments were significantly more frequent in patients than in controls. TRBV5-6, TRBV5-1 and TRBV20-1 were among these segments.

The origin of this receptor is a girl aged 10 to 17 with multiple sclerosis. Specimen: blood. V gene TRBV24-1 combines with J gene TRBJ2-1, with a weak D call TRBD1 (6 bases). DNA of the CDR3: TGTGCCACCAGTGACCAAAACAGGGCCTACAATGAGCAGTTCTTC. This sequence encodes CATSDQNRAYNEQFF.